Reported below is one T cell receptor beta chain. Its antigen is unidentified. A read error may produce the germline difference seen at one junction end. Primers used in a second PCR of roughly 6 to 11 cycles were a sample-barcoded 5' primer and a J-beta primer mix. Per sample, CDR3-containing paired-end reads numbered at least 2.5 million. One entry per CDR3 protein, called by TCRdb with MiXCR from the 5' RACE reads. The table lists fewer than 900,000 distinct CDR3 sequences, under 40% of them singletons. These data are taken from a study of blood T cells in healthy people across ages. Study-wide points: Considered underestimates were the diversity estimates obtained from one million T cells.

This CDR3 is 15 amino acids long. Germline CDR1 DFQATT, CDR2 SNEGSKA (reference sequence). Each donor supplied around 9.6 milliliters of peripheral blood. Researchers isolated at least 7 million PBMCs per sample. The chain has TRBV20-1 and TRBJ2-3; the match to TRBD2 covers 9 bases. Specimen: blood. The receptor was derived from a man aged 18 to 29 in good health. CDR3 sequence: CSARGLAEFTATQYF. The CDR3 DNA reads TGCAGTGCTAGAGGACTAGCGGAGTTCACAGCTACGCAGTATTTT.